Below, 15 T cell receptor beta chains from the same sample are listed, as sequenced in a study of blood T cell repertoires in COVID-19. Method: immunoSEQ multiplex PCR; TCRdb's copy keeps in-frame clones and lacks some. The sample yields approximately 300,000 clones, around nine tenths seen once. Sequencing input: PBMCs or T cells enriched from blood (not recorded which). The receptors were gathered from a man aged 60 to 69 who had recovered from COVID-19.

V is TRBV29-1 and J is TRBJ1-1; 10 positions match TRBD1. Germline V lookup: CDR1 SQVTM, CDR2 ANQGSEA. The CDR3 runs 15 residues. With 3 bases clipped from V and 0 bases from J, the junction kept 4 bases outside the gene matches. CDR3 bases: TGCAGCGTTGACAGGACAGGGGGGATGAACACTGAAGCTTTCTTT. Protein sequence: CSVDRTGGMNTEAFF.

The chain carries TRBV5-4 and TRBJ2-7, with TRBD1 matching over 10 bases. Germline V gene sequence: CDR1 SGHNT, CDR2 YYREEE (reference sequence). The CDR3 consists of 16 residues. Losses at the gene ends were 1 base for V and 2 bases for J; bases not matched to a gene: 6. The DNA of the CDR3 is TGTGCCAGCAGCTTGACTGACAGGGGGCTCCCCTACGAGCAGTACTTC. It yields the protein CASSLTDRGLPYEQYF.

The chain is built from TRBV5-4 and TRBJ2-5, with D perhaps matching TRBD1 (5 bases). Trimming removed 5 bases at V and 5 bases at J, with 19 bases between. The germline gives CDR1 SGHNT, CDR2 YYREEE (reference sequence). CDR3 length: 15 amino acids. The CDR3, as DNA: TGTGCCAGCAGACCGCCGGGCCCAAGGGGCGAGACCCAGTACTTC. Protein: CASRPPGPRGETQYF.

The chain recombines TRBV2 with TRBJ1-2; D may be TRBD1 (5 bases). The CDR3 extends over 15 amino acids. Between the trimmed V and J ends, which lost 0 bases and 5 bases, there was a span of 13 bases. Germline-derived CDR1 and CDR2 are SNHLY and FYNNEI. CDR3 DNA: TGTGCCAGCAGTGAAGCGTGGAGGGACGGGTATGGCTACACCTTC. This codes for CASSEAWRDGYGYTF.

This clone was recorded once. V is TRBV6-5 and J is TRBJ1-1, with 10 bases aligning to TRBD1. The trim removed 0 bases at V and 8 bases at J, leaving 6 bases unmatched. Germline-derived CDR1 and CDR2 are MNHEY and SVGAGI. The CDR3 spans 15 residues. CDR3 sequence (DNA): TGTGCCAGCAGTTACTCGGGGACAGGGGAATGGGAAGCTTTCTTT. The encoded protein is CASSYSGTGEWEAFF.

This rearrangement joins TRBV4-1 to TRBJ1-4; TRBD1 aligns across 9 bases. Germline-derived CDR1 and CDR2 are MGHRA and YSYEKL. The CDR3 is made up of 19 amino acids. The ends lost 3 bases at V and 0 bases at J; junction bases unmatched: 11. The CDR3 region is CASSQGTGSPSATNEKLFF. In nucleotides, the CDR3 is TGCGCCAGCAGCCAGGGGACAGGGAGTCCCTCCGCAACTAATGAAAAACTGTTTTTT.

The chain joins TRBV5-1 to TRBJ2-1, with 10 bases identical to TRBD2. V shed 4 bases and J 5 bases; nucleotides not matched to a gene: 9. From germline, CDR1 is SGHRS and CDR2 YFSETQ. The CDR3 loop spans 16 amino acids. CDR3 in DNA: TGCGCCAGCAGCGGGGGGACTAGCGTTGGGGACAATGAGCAGTTCTTC. Translating gives CASSGGTSVGDNEQFF. The full variable domain, completed using reference TRBV5-1 and TRBJ2-1, is KAGVTQTPRYLIKTRGQQVTLSCSPISGHRSVSWYQQTPGQGLQFLFEYFSETQRNKGNFPGRFSGRQFSNSRSEMNVSTLELGDSALYLCASSGGTSVGDNEQFFGPGTRLTVL.

The chain joins TRBV18 to TRBJ2-5; D possibly corresponds to TRBD2 (7 bases). CDR1 is KGHSH and CDR2 is LQKENI in the germline V gene. This CDR3 spans 14 amino acids. Trimming removed 8 bases from V and 5 bases from J, with 18 bases in between. The CDR3 DNA is TGTGCCAGCCAATCAGGGGCGGGAGAGGAGACCCAGTACTTC. This encodes CASQSGAGEETQYF.

This clone was counted a single time. The chain combines TRBV18 with TRBJ1-5, with D tentatively TRBD1 (5 bases). The CDR3 covers 15 residues. The germline CDR1 and CDR2 sequences are KGHSH and LQKENI. V was cut by 3 bases and J by 3 bases, with 12 bases left in between. CDR3 bases: TGTGCCAGCTCACCTCGTCAGGGCGACAATCAGCCCCAGCATTTT. Protein product: CASSPRQGDNQPQHF.

The V and J genes are TRBV5-4 and TRBJ1-2; no reliable D call. Trimming stripped 4 bases from V and 4 bases from J, with 11 bases between. Germline assignment: CDR1 SGHNT and CDR2 YYREEE (reference sequence). This CDR3 is built from 13 residues. The CDR3 here is CASSPGGIYGYTF. CDR3 nucleotide sequence: TGTGCCAGCAGCCCCGGAGGAATCTATGGCTACACCTTC. Supplemented by reference TRBV5-4 and TRBJ1-2, the full variable domain reads ETGVTQSPTHLIKTRGQQVTLRCSSQSGHNTVSWYQQALGQGPQFIFQYYREEENGRGNFPPRFSGLQFPNYSSELNVNALELDDSALYLCASSPGGIYGYTFGSGTRLTVV.

V usage is TRBV7-2 and J usage is TRBJ2-7; D remains ambiguous. The germline V gene has CDR1 SGHTA and CDR2 FQGNSA. This CDR3 is built from 13 residues. Between the trimmed V and J ends, which lost 1 base and 4 bases, there was a span of 8 bases. The CDR3, as DNA: TGTGCCAGCAGCTTAGTCGAACTTTACGAGCAGTACTTC. Residues: CASSLVELYEQYF.

The gene calls are TRBV7-6 and TRBJ1-4; D might be TRBD1 (5 bases). The CDR3 sequence is 17 residues long. From germline, CDR1 is SGHVS and CDR2 FNYEAQ. V was clipped by 1 base and J by 2 bases, with 14 bases between them. This CDR3 is CASSLVGGGSTNEKLFF. CDR3 DNA sequence: TGTGCCAGCAGCTTAGTGGGGGGAGGGTCCACTAATGAAAAACTGTTTTTT.

This clone occurred a few times. The chain links TRBV15 to TRBJ2-1; 7 bases are a match to TRBD2. The CDR3 extends over 16 amino acids. The trim removed 0 bases at V and 8 bases at J, leaving 10 bases unmatched. Germline V CDR1 and CDR2: LNHNV, YYDKDF (reference sequence). The CDR3 reads CATSRDPEASGHEQFF. The CDR3 DNA reads TGTGCCACCAGCAGAGATCCGGAAGCTAGCGGACATGAGCAGTTCTTC.

The V and J genes are TRBV12-3 or TRBV12-4 and TRBJ1-1; no clear D gene. Trimming took off 1 base at V and 5 bases at J, with 5 bases between the two ends. The CDR3 covers 12 residues. CDR3 sequence: CASSLGRTEAFF. The CDR3 coding sequence is TGTGCCAGCAGTTTAGGGAGGACTGAAGCTTTCTTT.

The chain uses TRBV11-2 and TRBJ2-5; D is uncertain. Germline loops: CDR1 SGHAT, CDR2 FQNNGV. The ends were cut back, 1 base at V and 2 bases at J, with 11 bases in the middle. The CDR3 covers 15 residues. This chain's CDR3 is CASSLVLTNQETQYF. CDR3 sequence (DNA): TGTGCCAGCAGCTTAGTTTTAACAAATCAAGAGACCCAGTACTTC.